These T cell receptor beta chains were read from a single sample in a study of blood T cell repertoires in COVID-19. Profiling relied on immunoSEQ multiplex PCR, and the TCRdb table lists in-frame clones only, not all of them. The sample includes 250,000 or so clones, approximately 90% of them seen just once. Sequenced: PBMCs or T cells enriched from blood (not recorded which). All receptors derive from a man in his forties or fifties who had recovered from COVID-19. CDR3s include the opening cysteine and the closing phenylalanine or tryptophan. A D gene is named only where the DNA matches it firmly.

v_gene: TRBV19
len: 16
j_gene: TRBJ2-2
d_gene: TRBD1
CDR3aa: CASSMDSGGFTGELFF
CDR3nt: TGTGCCAGTAGTATGGATTCAGGGGGCTTCACCGGGGAGCTGTTTTTT

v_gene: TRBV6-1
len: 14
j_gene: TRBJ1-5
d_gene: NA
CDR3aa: CASSEARGTQPQHF
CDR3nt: TGTGCCAGCAGTGAAGCAAGGGGCACTCAGCCCCAGCATTTT

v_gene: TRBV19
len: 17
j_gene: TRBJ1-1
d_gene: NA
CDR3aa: CASSIDLLALGPTEAFF
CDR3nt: TGTGCCAGTAGTATAGATCTACTGGCGCTGGGCCCCACTGAAGCTTTCTTT

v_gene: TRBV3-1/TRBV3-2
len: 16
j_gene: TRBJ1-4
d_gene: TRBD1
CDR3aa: CASSQEDRGIGEKLFF
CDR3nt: TGTGCCAGCAGCCAAGAGGACAGGGGGATTGGTGAAAAACTGTTTTTT

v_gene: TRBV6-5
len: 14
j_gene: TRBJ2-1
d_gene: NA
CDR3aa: CASAPTDNYNEQFF
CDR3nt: TGTGCCAGCGCCCCGACAGATAATTACAATGAGCAGTTCTTC

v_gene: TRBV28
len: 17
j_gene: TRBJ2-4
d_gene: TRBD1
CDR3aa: CASSLGQGVVTKNIQYF
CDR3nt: TGTGCCAGCAGCTTGGGGCAGGGGGTGGTTACCAAAAACATTCAGTACTTC

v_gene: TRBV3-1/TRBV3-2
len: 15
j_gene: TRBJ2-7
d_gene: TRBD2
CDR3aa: CASSQGTSVYPRRYF
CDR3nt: TGTGCCAGCAGCCAAGGGACTAGCGTATACCCGCGGCGGTACTTC

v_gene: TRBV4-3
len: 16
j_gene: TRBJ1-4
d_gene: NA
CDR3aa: CASSQWYGPVNEKLFF
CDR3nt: TGCGCCAGCAGCCAATGGTATGGGCCAGTTAATGAAAAACTGTTTTTT

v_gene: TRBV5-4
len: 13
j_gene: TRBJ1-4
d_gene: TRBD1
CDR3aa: CASSRQGGEKLFF
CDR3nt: TGTGCCAGCAGCAGACAGGGCGGTGAAAAACTGTTTTTT

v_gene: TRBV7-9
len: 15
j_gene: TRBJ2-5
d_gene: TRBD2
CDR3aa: CASSPLAGHSETQYF
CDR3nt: TGTGCCAGCAGCCCTTTAGCGGGCCACTCGGAGACCCAGTACTTC

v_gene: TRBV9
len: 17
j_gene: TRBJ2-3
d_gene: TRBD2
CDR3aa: CASSETVGGRRKDTQYF
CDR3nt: TGTGCCAGCAGCGAGACGGTTGGCGGGAGGCGGAAAGATACGCAGTATTTT

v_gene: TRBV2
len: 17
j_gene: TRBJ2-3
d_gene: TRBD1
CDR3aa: CASSVFRGLGLADTQYF
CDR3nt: TGTGCCAGCAGTGTATTCAGGGGGCTAGGCCTCGCAGATACGCAGTATTTT

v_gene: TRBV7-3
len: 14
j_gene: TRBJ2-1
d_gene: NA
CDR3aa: CASSLIGGANEQFF
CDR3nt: TGTGCCAGCAGCTTAATAGGGGGGGCTAATGAGCAGTTCTTC

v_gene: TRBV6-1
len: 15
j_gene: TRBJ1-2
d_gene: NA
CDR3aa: CASSEDGGRSYGYTF
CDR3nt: TGTGCCAGCAGTGAAGATGGAGGGCGGTCCTATGGCTACACCTTC